These 17 T cell receptor beta chains share one sample of origin, sequenced in a study of T cells in Graves' hyperthyroidism and ophthalmopathy. Amplification targeted TCR beta CDR3 regions from RNA transcripts. Researchers ran a first-round RT-PCR on the TCR CDR3 using the HTBI primer set. MiXCR was run by TCRdb on the multiplex PCR reads, yielding one entry per CDR3 protein. This sample carries 540,000 or so distinct CDR3 sequences, around a sixth of them seen once, and the ten largest clones take about 7%. The sample comprised blood. The receptors stem from a woman in her twenties or thirties with Graves' hyperthyroidism.

This clonotype was found many times. The V call is TRBV7-2, the J call TRBJ2-7, with D hard to call. The CDR3 runs 14 residues. Germline CDR1 is SGHTA and CDR2 is FQGNSA. V lost 0 bases, J lost 0 bases, and 6 bases lay in between. The CDR3 nucleotides read TGTGCCAGCAGCTTAGCCCACCACTCCTACGAGCAGTACTTC. Translation: CASSLAHHSYEQYF.

The chain links TRBV4-2 to TRBJ2-1; the D is unclear. The V end lost 3 bases, the J end lost 8 bases, and 11 bases lay between the germline ends. The CDR3 spans 13 residues. The germline gives CDR1 LGHNA, CDR2 YNFKEQ. CDR3 coding DNA: TGTGCCAGCAGCCAGCATTACGAAGATGAGCAGTTCTTC. This translates into CASSQHYEDEQFF.

This clonotype was detected many times. V and J are TRBV28 and TRBJ2-5; 9 bases line up with TRBD2. The CDR3 is 15 amino acids. Germline V gene sequence: CDR1 MDHEN, CDR2 SYDVKM. Germline trimming cut 5 bases from V and 6 bases from J; bases unmatched to any gene: 10. CDR3 sequence (DNA): TGTGCCAGCAGTAGGGGCGGGAGGGCCAGTAAGACCCAGTACTTC. Translating it yields CASSRGGRASKTQYF.

This clonotype occurred a few times. The chain uses TRBV9 and TRBJ2-7, with 10 bases that match TRBD2. J gave up 3 bases and V 3 bases, and 9 bases lay outside the gene matches. The CDR3 loop spans 16 amino acids. Germline CDR1 and CDR2: SGDLS and YYNGEE. As DNA, the CDR3 is TGTGCCAGCAGCGAACGGGGCACTAGCGGGGTCTACGAGCAGTACTTC. The encoded protein is CASSERGTSGVYEQYF.

This clonotype has a count of ten or more. The chain employs TRBV6-1 and TRBJ2-5; perhaps TRBD2 as D (5 bases). The V end lost 5 bases, the J end lost 5 bases, and 15 bases lay between the germline ends. This CDR3 region has 14 residues. Germline values: CDR1 MNHNS, CDR2 SASEGT. CDR3 residues: CASSSGHGIETQYF. The CDR3 region has the DNA TGTGCCAGCAGTTCGGGCCACGGGATCGAGACCCAGTACTTC.

This clonotype was counted only a few times. This rearrangement joins TRBV12-3 or TRBV12-4 to TRBJ2-7; D call uncertain. CDR3 size: 15 residues. The V gene lost 6 bases and the J gene lost 2 bases, with 17 bases spanning the gap. The CDR3 DNA reads TGTGCCAGCAGCACAGCTGCAGGCTCCCCCTACGAGCAGTACTTC. Amino acids: CASSTAAGSPYEQYF.

This chain links TRBV7-2 with TRBJ2-2; D is uncertain. The length of the CDR3 is 11 residues. Germline CDR1 SGHTA, CDR2 FQGNSA. V was trimmed by 4 bases and J by 6 bases, leaving 3 bases between them. CDR3 protein: CASSSPGELFF. The CDR3 region has the DNA TGTGCCAGCAGCTCCCCCGGGGAGCTGTTTTTT.

This clonotype was seen ten or more times. This chain links TRBV28 with TRBJ1-1; unclear D gene. V shed 7 bases and J shed 0 bases, with 9 bases lying between them. The CDR3 contains 13 residues. The germline CDR1 and CDR2 sequences are MDHEN and SYDVKM. The chain's CDR3 is CASTVELNTEAFF. The CDR3 DNA reads TGTGCCAGCACAGTTGAATTGAACACTGAAGCTTTCTTT.

This clonotype was counted at least ten times. The rearrangement uses TRBV5-5 and TRBJ2-7, with 8 nucleotides matching TRBD1. CDR3 size: 17 residues. CDR1 is SGHKS, CDR2 YYEKEE, per germline (reference sequence). Losses at the gene ends were 3 bases for V and 4 bases for J; bases not matched to a gene: 15. CDR3 sequence reads: CASSSGTGFEAGYEQYF. The CDR3 bases are TGTGCCAGCAGCTCCGGGACAGGTTTCGAGGCCGGGTACGAGCAGTACTTC.

This clonotype was seen at least ten times. The J gene is TRBJ2-7, the V gene TRBV28; possibly TRBD1 or TRBD2 for D (5 bases each). Trimming left V 4 bases short and J 4 bases short, with 17 bases between. The CDR3 is 15 amino acids. The germline V gene has CDR1 MDHEN and CDR2 SYDVKM. CDR3 region: CASSSQSGTGYEQYF. CDR3 nucleotides: TGTGCCAGCAGTTCCCAGTCCGGGACGGGATACGAGCAGTACTTC.

This clonotype was observed at least ten times. The gene calls are TRBV27 and TRBJ1-5, with 7 bases identical to TRBD1. The CDR3 loop spans 14 amino acids. CDR1 MNHEY and CDR2 SMNVEV come from the germline V gene (reference sequence). The V segment lost 6 bases and the J segment 3 bases; nucleotides outside the gene matches: 5. This CDR3 reads CASRPGTDNQPQHF. The CDR3 bases are TGTGCCAGCAGACCCGGGACAGACAATCAGCCCCAGCATTTT.

This clonotype has a count of ten or more. V is TRBV6-7 and J is TRBJ1-4, with 9 bases lining up with TRBD1. TRBV6-7 is treated as an ORF (open reading frame) with a function not yet certain. The CDR3 is 14 amino acids. V gave up 6 bases and J gave up 8 bases; unmatched junction bases: 7. This chain's CDR3 is CASRTGGGGEKLFF. The CDR3, as DNA: TGTGCCAGCAGAACAGGGGGCGGTGGCGAAAAACTGTTTTTT.

This clonotype has a count of ten or more. This chain links TRBV27 with TRBJ2-5, with 8 bases identical to TRBD1. Trimming removed 5 bases from V and 6 bases from J; junction bases left unmatched: 17. CDR3 size: 17 residues. CDR1 is MNHEY and CDR2 is SMNVEV in the germline V gene (reference sequence). The CDR3 sequence: CASSPLSDRVEMKTQYF. The CDR3, as DNA: TGTGCCAGCAGTCCTCTATCGGACAGGGTCGAAATGAAGACCCAGTACTTC.

This clonotype was recorded a few times. This chain connects TRBV27 to TRBJ2-3, with 9 positions matching TRBD1. The CDR3 covers 16 residues. Germline V gene lookup returns CDR1 MNHEY and CDR2 SMNVEV (reference sequence). Losses at the gene ends were 2 bases for V and 7 bases for J; bases not matched to a gene: 10. CDR3 DNA sequence: TGTGCCAGCAGTTTACCACCCCGGGACAGGGATAATACGCAGTATTTT. Its protein product is CASSLPPRDRDNTQYF.

A few counts support this clonotype. The chain joins TRBV20-1 to TRBJ1-5, with D possibly matching TRBD1 (6 bases). The CDR3 is 15 amino acids. Trimming stripped 6 bases from V and 2 bases from J, with 17 bases between. CDR1 is DFQATT and CDR2 is SNEGSKA in the germline V gene (reference sequence). CDR3 DNA: TGCAGTGCCACGGGTGGGGGGGCAGGCAATCAGCCCCAGCATTTT. Translation: CSATGGGAGNQPQHF.

The chain combines TRBV18 with TRBJ2-3; D tentatively fits TRBD1 or TRBD2 (5 bases each). The germline V gene encodes CDR1 KGHSH and CDR2 LQKENI. V lost 2 bases and J 1 base, leaving 10 bases between the germline ends. CDR3 length: 15 amino acids. CDR3 in DNA: TGTGCCAGCTCACCAGGGTCGGGGCGCACAGATACGCAGTATTTT. It yields the protein CASSPGSGRTDTQYF.

Ten or more counts support this clonotype. The CDR3 DNA reads TGTGCCAGCAGTTTATTAGCAGGGGGACTAGCCAAAAACATTCAGTACTTC. It codes for CASSLLAGGLAKNIQYF. The chain employs TRBV28 and TRBJ2-4; a possible D gene is TRBD1 (7 bases). V shed 1 base and J shed 0 bases, with 13 bases lying between them. There are 17 residues in the CDR3. CDR1 is MDHEN and CDR2 is SYDVKM in the germline V gene.